What follows describes a single T cell receptor (beta chain). This clonotype was seen ten or more times. Its antigen is not yet known. No clone much larger than this one lies a single base away; base qualities are absent. Hyperthyroidism patients were aged 18 to 65 years and newly diagnosed, with disease duration of less than 2 months. The study excluded patients with uncontrolled infections, other autoimmune diseases, pregnancy or lactation. Clinical symptoms, serum thyroxine and TRAb, thyroid ultrasound, and orbital computed tomography formed the basis for the diagnoses. Blood from progressor patients was drawn when they were first diagnosed with hyperthyroidism, before any ophthalmopathy symptoms appeared. PBMCs were separated from roughly 10 ml of fresh peripheral blood using Ficoll-Paque density gradient centrifugation. Patients classed as progressors first received a Graves' hyperthyroidism diagnosis and then went on to develop ophthalmopathy during follow-up. Trizol reagent was used to extract total RNA, and RNA quality was then checked on an Agilent 2100 Bioanalyzer.

This entry is derived from a study of T cells in Graves' hyperthyroidism and ophthalmopathy (dated by TCRdb to between 2017 and 2020). Notes on the research overall: Peripheral blood samples were taken at initial diagnosis, before any treatment was given. To identify distinguishing TCR V-J signatures, a discovery cohort of around 100 patients was used, comprising fewer than 45 with Graves' ophthalmopathy and around 57 with stable Graves' hyperthyroidism. Prospective prediction of ophthalmopathy was tested in an independent validation cohort consisting of under 20 hyperthyroidism patients and around 16 patients who later progressed to ophthalmopathy. The 100 or so discovery patients were divided at random into training and test sets in a 7:3 ratio. In addition, the study compared T-cell repertoires in thyroid tissue and in blood from five or six Graves' hyperthyroidism patients. After sampling, hyperthyroidism patients received methimazole starting at 30 mg daily, and ophthalmopathy patients received high-dose intravenous methylprednisolone. TCR Vbeta CDR3 sequencing of approximately 140 peripheral blood samples (approximately 44 ophthalmopathy, approximately 80 hyperthyroidism and around 17 progressor patients) is reported in the paper. Points the paper makes about the study in general: No statistical method was used to set the sample size in advance, and investigators knew the group allocation. A 13 V-J signature model separated ophthalmopathy from stable hyperthyroidism, with around 90% sensitivity and 81.08% specificity in cross-validation and 80%/75% in testing. Most expanded thyroid clonotypes (frequency above 0.001) were also detected in blood, a finding suggesting that blood repertoires may reflect thyroid immune responses. In validation, the model predicted progression to ophthalmopathy with about 71% sensitivity and roughly 75% specificity, a median of 6.5 months before onset.

The TCR beta CDR3 regions were amplified from the RNA transcripts. A first-round RT-PCR of the TCR CDR3 used the HTBI primer set with the Qiagen OneStep RT-PCR kit. The libraries were constructed in a second round of multiplex PCR and then size-selected and purified. The libraries were sequenced on an Illumina HiSeq2000 using paired-end 100 bp reads. Regarding the original processing steps: SOAPnuke was used to process the raw data, throwing out any read that contained adapters or uncalled bases, had a mean Phred below 15, or lacked an exact constant-primer or identifier match. COPE v1.2.5 was used to merge high-quality paired reads, and clonotypes were defined as unique nucleotide sequences. MiTCR v1.1 was used to align clonotypes to the IMGT TRBV, TRBD and TRBJ reference segments. The analysis was restricted to V-J combinations with a frequency above 0.0001, which together covered 99.2% of the repertoires. The TCS score was defined as F50 (clonal expansion) divided by E x V (chaos), with BLOSUM62-based TCRdist calculated between CDR3 peptides within each V-J. Welch's t-statistics and random forest reduced 500 to 550 V-J features to about 12, which were used in a naive Bayes classifier (R e1071). Using fastp trimming at Q25 and MiXCR clonotype assembly, TCRdb reanalyzed the public sequencing data and kept in-frame beta chains. Merged by CDR3 protein, the rows form single entries marked with the most common genes and DNA. These V and J calls are TCRdb output, not the study's own analysis. The sample table holds some 600,000 distinct CDR3 sequences, of which around 13% were seen once. 5% to 7% of the sample is in the top ten clones.

Reading the germline V gene (reference sequence) gives CDR1 LGHDT and CDR2 YNNKEL. The CDR3, from cysteine to phenylalanine, totals 16 residues. The DNA shown is the 48-base CDR3, in frame from base 1. Relative to germline, V is 3 bases shorter and J is 0 bases shorter, with 12 bases between their ends. The TCR was taken from a woman aged 25 to 39 with Graves' hyperthyroidism that later progressed to Graves' ophthalmopathy. Material: blood. The chain couples TRBV3-1 to TRBJ1-5, and the D gene may be TRBD1, 6 bases matching. The CDR3 protein is CASSHSGGSSNQPQHF. The DNA is as follows: TGTGCCAGCAGCCACTCCGGGGGCAGTAGCAATCAGCCCCAGCATTTT.